The entry below gives a single T cell receptor beta chain sequence along with its context. The record originates from a study of shared clonotypes between healthy human individuals. Assay: immunoSEQ multiplex PCR; the TCRdb copy retains only in-frame clones and omits some. The table lists a few hundred thousand clones, around 79% of them singletons. The receptor's source is a middle-aged woman in good health. Some clones in this sample may be carry-over from other donors' samples. Sequencing used PBMCs.

In DNA, the CDR3 is TGTGCCAGCGGGGGGGGGCTCCGGAGACTGTTTTTT. This encodes CASGGGLRRLFF. V is TRBV27 and J is TRBJ1-4, with D possibly matching TRBD1 (6 bases). The germline CDR1 and CDR2 sequences are MNHEY and SMNVEV (reference sequence). Trimming removed 8 bases from V and 13 bases from J, with 17 bases in between. The CDR3 totals 12 residues.